This entry lists 9 T cell receptor beta chains sequenced from one sample in a study of blood T cell repertoires in COVID-19. Assay: immunoSEQ multiplex PCR; the TCRdb copy retains only in-frame clones and omits some. The sample holds approximately 160,000 clones, 90% to 95% seen once. The sequencing input was peripheral blood. The receptors come from a woman aged 55-69 years with COVID-19, enrolled during active disease.

V usage is TRBV11-2 and J usage is TRBJ1-4; no reliable D call. Looked up from germline, CDR1 is SGHAT and CDR2 is FQNNGV. This CDR3 region has 15 residues. Trimming stripped 5 bases from V and 0 bases from J, with 10 bases between. CDR3: CASSRLRATNEKLFF. CDR3 nucleotides: TGTGCCAGCAGCCGTTTGAGGGCAACTAATGAAAAACTGTTTTTT.

The chain recombines TRBV5-1 with TRBJ1-4; no firm D call. This CDR3 is built from 15 residues. Deletions cut 2 bases from V and 7 bases from J, with 15 bases between. The germline gives CDR1 SGHRS, CDR2 YFSETQ. The CDR3 nucleotides read TGCGCCAGCAGCTTTGGTGACCGGGAAATTGAAAAACTGTTTTTT. Translated, it gives CASSFGDREIEKLFF.

The gene calls are TRBV7-6 and TRBJ1-1, with 9 bases aligning to TRBD1. This CDR3 spans 15 amino acids. The germline V gene encodes CDR1 SGHVS and CDR2 FNYEAQ. Trimming cost V 5 bases and J 1 base; bases outside gene matches: 5. CDR3 amino acids: CASSISTGGNTEAFF. The CDR3 coding sequence is TGTGCCAGCAGCATTTCGACAGGGGGGAACACTGAAGCTTTCTTT.

The rearrangement joins TRBV5-1 to TRBJ2-1, with TRBD2 as a possible D gene (6 bases). The CDR3 contains 16 residues. Germline-derived CDR1 and CDR2 are SGHRS and YFSETQ. The V end lost 3 bases, the J end lost 6 bases, and 19 bases lay between the germline ends. CDR3 sequence: CASSSSGTLGVNEQFF. In DNA form, the CDR3 reads TGCGCCAGCAGCTCTTCCGGGACTCTGGGGGTCAATGAGCAGTTCTTC.

The gene calls are TRBV7-2 and TRBJ1-2, with TRBD1 matching 7 bases. The CDR3 has 17 residues. V lost 4 bases and J lost 3; bases outside the gene matches: 14. CDR1 is SGHTA and CDR2 is FQGNSA in the germline V gene. In DNA, the CDR3 is TGTGCCAGCAGCTCTTTAAGGGGACAGCAAACTGACTATGGCTACACCTTC. This sequence encodes CASSSLRGQQTDYGYTF.

The chain employs TRBV2 and TRBJ2-7; 10 bases are shared with TRBD1. Looked up from germline, CDR1 is SNHLY and CDR2 is FYNNEI. The CDR3 is made up of 13 amino acids. Trimming took 7 bases from V and 4 from J; bases not matched to a gene: 4. This CDR3 reads CASNRDRGYEQYF. The CDR3 DNA reads as TGTGCCAGCAACCGGGACAGGGGTTACGAGCAGTACTTC.

The CDR3 DNA sequence: TGTGCCAGCAGCCAAGAGGGACAGGGGGCGAGATATGGCTACACCTTC. Its translation is CASSQEGQGARYGYTF. J is TRBJ1-2 and V is TRBV14; 12 bases line up with TRBD1. V lost 0 bases and J lost 5; bases outside the gene matches: 4. CDR3 length equals 16 residues. Germline-derived CDR1 and CDR2 are SGHDN and FVKESK.

The chain joins TRBV3-1 (or the pseudogene TRBV3-2) to TRBJ2-7, with 8 positions matching TRBD2. Germline lookup yields CDR1 LGHDT and CDR2 YNNKEL (reference sequence). This CDR3 is 16 amino acids long. V lost 1 base to trimming and J lost 2 bases; unmatched junction nucleotides: 7. CDR3 sequence reads: CASSQGAAGGPYEQYF. DNA for the CDR3: TGTGCCAGCAGCCAAGGGGCCGCGGGGGGCCCCTACGAGCAGTACTTC.

This clone showed up just once. The genes are TRBV7-2 and TRBJ1-4, with 7 bases that match TRBD1. The J segment lost 8 bases and the V segment lost 5 bases, leaving 11 bases of the junction unmatched. Germline values: CDR1 SGHTA, CDR2 FQGNSA. The CDR3 is made up of 15 amino acids. The CDR3 is CASSPSTGTYEKLFF. The DNA of the CDR3 is TGTGCCAGCAGCCCGTCGACAGGGACGTACGAAAAACTGTTTTTT.